This TCR beta chain was recovered during a study of OX40 agonist ivuxolimab in advanced cancers. Background on the study: Eligibility admitted prior anti-PD-1, anti-PD-L1 or anti-CTLA-4 therapy; 35% to 40% had some.

V dropped 5 bases and J dropped 3 bases, with 17 bases sitting between them. There are 15 residues in the CDR3. Germline V lookup: CDR1 MNHNY, CDR2 SVGAGI (reference sequence). This table comes from immunoSEQ multiplex PCR, and its TCRdb copy is limited to in-frame clones, with some not included. Among fewer than 90,000 clones listed, 75% to 95% were seen once. The study's findings and limits: There was clonal expansion of CD4+ and CD8+ blood T cells by week 6 at 0.1 to 3.0 mg/kg.

Regarding this clone: As yet, its antigen is unknown.

The V gene is TRBV6-6, the J gene TRBJ2-7, with unresolved D. The specimen comprised CD4+ or CD8+ T cells sorted from blood, sampled in a trial of the OX40 agonist ivuxolimab. The receptor was isolated from an adult with an advanced solid tumor such as melanoma, head and neck, liver or kidney cancer. CDR3 amino acids: CASSPQDSRLYEQYF. CDR3 bases: TGTGCCAGCAGTCCCCAAGATAGCAGACTCTACGAGCAGTACTTC.